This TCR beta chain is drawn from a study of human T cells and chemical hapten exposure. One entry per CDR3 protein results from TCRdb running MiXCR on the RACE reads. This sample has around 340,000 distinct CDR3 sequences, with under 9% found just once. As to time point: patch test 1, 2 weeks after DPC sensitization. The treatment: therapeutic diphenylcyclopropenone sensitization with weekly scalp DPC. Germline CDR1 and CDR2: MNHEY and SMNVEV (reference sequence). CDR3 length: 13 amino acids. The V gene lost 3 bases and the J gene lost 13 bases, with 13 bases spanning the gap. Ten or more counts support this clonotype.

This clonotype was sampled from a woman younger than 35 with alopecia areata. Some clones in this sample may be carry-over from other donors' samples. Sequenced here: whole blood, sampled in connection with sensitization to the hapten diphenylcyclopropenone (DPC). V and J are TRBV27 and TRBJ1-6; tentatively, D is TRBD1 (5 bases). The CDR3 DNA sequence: TGTGCCAGCAGTTTCAGGGTTAAATCGCCCCTCCACTTT. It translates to CASSFRVKSPLHF.